Listed here are 6 T cell receptor beta chains from one sample, sequenced in a study of blood T cell repertoires in COVID-19. Clones were read by immunoSEQ multiplex PCR, and TCRdb kept only the in-frame ones, dropping some. Altogether 130,000 to 150,000 clones are present, about 70% being singletons, with the ten largest covering 13%. The source material was peripheral blood. The source of these receptors is an elderly man with acute or convalescent COVID-19.

This sequence joins TRBV6-1 and TRBJ1-6; D unresolved. CDR1 MNHNS and CDR2 SASEGT come from the germline V gene. This CDR3 region has 15 residues. Trimming stripped 2 bases from V and 6 bases from J, with 11 bases between. For the CDR3, the DNA is TGTGCCAGCAGTGAATCCGATGGAGGTAATTCACCCCTCCACTTT. This gives the protein CASSESDGGNSPLHF.

J is TRBJ2-7 and V is TRBV2; 12 bases fit TRBD1. The J segment lost 4 bases and the V segment lost 6 bases, leaving 4 bases of the junction unmatched. CDR3 length equals 14 residues. Germline V gives CDR1 SNHLY, CDR2 FYNNEI. The CDR3 loop is CASRGQGASYEQYF. The CDR3 DNA reads as TGTGCCAGCAGGGGACAGGGGGCGTCTTACGAGCAGTACTTC.

The V gene is TRBV7-2, the J gene TRBJ2-5, with 8 nucleotides matching TRBD1. This CDR3 is built from 13 residues. V lost 6 bases, J lost 3 bases, and 3 bases stayed unmatched. Germline values: CDR1 SGHTA, CDR2 FQGNSA. The CDR3 DNA follows: TGTGCCAGCAGAGACAGGGGAGAAGAGACCCAGTACTTC. Protein sequence: CASRDRGEETQYF.

The genes are TRBV3-1 (or the pseudogene TRBV3-2) and TRBJ1-1; D unclear. Per the germline V gene, CDR1 is LGHDT and CDR2 is YNNKEL (reference sequence). This CDR3 contains 12 residues. V gave up 3 bases and J gave up 5 bases, with 7 bases separating them. This CDR3 reads CASSQRKTEAFF. The CDR3 DNA follows: TGTGCCAGCAGCCAGCGTAAAACTGAAGCTTTCTTT.

V is TRBV7-3 and J is TRBJ2-3, with 8 positions matching TRBD2. Germline CDR1 reads SGHTA; CDR2 reads FQGTGA. CDR3 length: 16 residues. With V trimmed by 2 bases and J by 4 bases, 8 bases remained unmatched. CDR3 nucleotides: TGTGCCAGCAGCTTAGAGGGACTAGAGTATTCAGATACGCAGTATTTT. It is translated as CASSLEGLEYSDTQYF.

The chain recombines TRBV2 with TRBJ2-7; no clear D gene. The germline V gene encodes CDR1 SNHLY and CDR2 FYNNEI. The V and J ends lost 4 bases and 6 bases respectively, with 7 bases between them. The length of the CDR3 is 11 residues. Written as DNA, the CDR3 is TGTGCCAGCAGTGGGGCGATCGAGCAGTACTTC. This encodes CASSGAIEQYF.